This T cell receptor beta chain was captured by sequencing in a study of blood T cell repertoires in COVID-19. Libraries were prepared by immunoSEQ multiplex PCR; TCRdb keeps only in-frame clonotypes and omits some of them. Here the sample spans approximately 110,000 clones, approximately 89% being singletons. This CDR3 is 15 amino acids long. V shed 0 bases and J shed 8 bases, with 16 bases lying between them. This TCR was recovered from a woman aged 55 to 70 with COVID-19, enrolled during active disease. The J gene is TRBJ1-1, the V gene TRBV6-7; no reliable D call. TRBV6-7 qualifies as an ORF whose function is uncertain. The specimen sequenced was peripheral blood. CDR3 DNA sequence: TGTGCCAGCAGTTACTCGGCCCCGCGGCGGGCGGAAGCTTTCTTT. Translated, it gives CASSYSAPRRAEAFF.